These 14 T cell receptor beta chains were sequenced from one sample in a study of blood T cell repertoires in COVID-19. The repertoire was sequenced with immunoSEQ multiplex PCR; TCRdb's copy has only in-frame clones and lacks some. The data hold some 150,000 clones, with 86% observed a single time. Sequencing was performed on peripheral blood. The receptors come from a man between 65 and 80 years old with acute or convalescent COVID-19.

The chain couples TRBV9 to TRBJ1-3; 8 bases are shared with TRBD1. In germline, CDR1 is SGDLS, CDR2 YYNGEE. This CDR3 comprises 15 residues. J gave up 4 bases and V 5 bases, and 8 bases lay outside the gene matches. The chain's CDR3 is CASSVQGVSGNTIYF. The CDR3 DNA sequence: TGTGCCAGCAGTGTACAGGGGGTCTCAGGAAACACCATATATTTT.

V is TRBV5-4 and J is TRBJ1-2, with 7 positions matching TRBD1. CDR1 SGHNT and CDR2 YYREEE come from the germline V gene (reference sequence). With V trimmed by 2 bases and J by 9 bases, 13 bases remained unmatched. This CDR3 region has 15 residues. Written as DNA, the CDR3 is TGTGCCAGCAGCTTAGGACAGGTTCGGGTTCGGAGCTACACCTTC. Protein sequence: CASSLGQVRVRSYTF.

The V and J genes are TRBV27 and TRBJ1-1, with 9 nucleotides matching TRBD1. Trimming took 5 bases from V and 10 from J; bases not matched to a gene: 11. From germline, CDR1 is MNHEY and CDR2 SMNVEV (reference sequence). The CDR3 runs to 14 residues. The CDR3 loop is CASSGGQGGVAAFF. The CDR3 DNA reads as TGTGCCAGCAGTGGGGGACAGGGAGGAGTAGCAGCTTTCTTT.

The chain uses TRBV4-2 and TRBJ2-1; 8 nucleotides line up with TRBD1. This CDR3 comprises 16 residues. The trim removed 0 bases at V and 9 bases at J, leaving 10 bases unmatched. Germline V lookup: CDR1 LGHNA, CDR2 YNFKEQ. The CDR3 here is CASSQDLGTGLGEQFF. CDR3 in DNA: TGTGCCAGCAGCCAAGATCTTGGGACAGGATTGGGTGAGCAGTTCTTC.

CDR3 nucleotides: TGCGCCAGCAGCTTGGAGCTGCTAGCGGGAGCTAGCAATGAGCAGTTCTTC. Its translation: CASSLELLAGASNEQFF. V gene TRBV5-1 combines with J gene TRBJ2-1; 10 bases line up with TRBD2. Germline V lookup: CDR1 SGHRS, CDR2 YFSETQ. V was pared by 0 bases and J by 6 bases, with 9 bases of the junction left unmatched. CDR3 length: 17 amino acids.

The genes are TRBV5-8 and TRBJ2-3, with TRBD2 matching 13 bases. The V segment lost 4 bases and the J segment 0 bases; nucleotides outside the gene matches: 2. The CDR3 covers 16 residues. The germline gives CDR1 SGHTS, CDR2 YDEGEE. CDR3 residues: CASSPGLAGSTDTQYF. The CDR3 DNA follows: TGTGCCAGCAGCCCGGGACTAGCGGGGAGCACAGATACGCAGTATTTT.

The gene calls are TRBV24-1 and TRBJ1-4, with 9 bases lining up with TRBD1. The germline CDR1 and CDR2 sequences are KGHDR and SFDVKD. After removal of 3 bases from V and 4 bases from J, the junction contained 5 bases not matched to a gene. This CDR3 comprises 16 residues. CDR3 region: CATSDPPGQGNEKLFF. CDR3 coding DNA: TGTGCCACCAGTGATCCTCCGGGACAGGGTAATGAAAAACTGTTTTTT.

V and J are TRBV9 and TRBJ2-7; D remains unclear. The V gene lost 0 bases and the J gene lost 6 bases, with 10 bases spanning the gap. CDR3 length equals 13 residues. Per germline, CDR1 SGDLS and CDR2 YYNGEE. Here the CDR3 DNA reads TGTGCCAGCAGCGTAGAAACACAACGCGAGCAGTACTTC. It is translated as CASSVETQREQYF.

The chain recombines TRBV5-8 with TRBJ2-7; D possibly corresponds to TRBD1 (6 bases). Trimming removed 4 bases at V and 2 bases at J, with 22 bases between. The CDR3 extends over 17 amino acids. The germline V gene has CDR1 SGHTS and CDR2 YDEGEE. The CDR3: CASSRLARTAVAYEQYF. In DNA form, the CDR3 reads TGTGCCAGCAGCAGACTTGCTCGGACAGCTGTAGCCTACGAGCAGTACTTC.

This rearrangement joins TRBV24-1 to TRBJ2-2; 8 positions agree with TRBD2. The CDR3 has 17 residues. V was clipped by 0 bases and J by 1 base; unmatched bases: 3. In germline, CDR1 is KGHDR, CDR2 SFDVKD. In DNA form, the CDR3 reads TGTGCCACCAGTGATTTGGGGAGCGGGGGGAACACCGGGGAGCTGTTTTTT. It codes for CATSDLGSGGNTGELFF.

This clone was found a few times. DNA for the CDR3: TGTGCCAGCAGTCCGACCCCAAGAGGGGAAAAACTGTTTTTT. Protein sequence: CASSPTPRGEKLFF. The V call is TRBV28, the J call TRBJ1-4; no definite D call. Germline-derived CDR1 and CDR2 are MDHEN and SYDVKM. Trimming stripped 5 bases from V and 8 bases from J, with 15 bases between. This CDR3 spans 14 amino acids.

V and J are TRBV4-3 and TRBJ1-4; no definite D call. Trimming cost V 1 base and J 11 bases, with 14 bases left between them. CDR3 size: 14 residues. The germline V gene has CDR1 LGHNA and CDR2 YSLEER. CDR3 sequence (DNA): TGCGCCAGCAGCCAAGCGAACCGGGTGCCTAAACTGTTTTTT. Encoded protein: CASSQANRVPKLFF.

The CDR3 protein is CASSLAPGINTGELFF. The DNA of the CDR3 is TGTGCCAGCAGCTTAGCCCCGGGGATTAACACCGGGGAGCTGTTTTTT. The V and J genes are TRBV7-6 and TRBJ2-2, with D perhaps TRBD2 (5 bases). CDR3 size: 16 residues. Germline loops: CDR1 SGHVS, CDR2 FNYEAQ. Trimming stripped 0 bases from V and 2 bases from J, with 10 bases between.

This sequence joins TRBV9 and TRBJ1-3, with TRBD1 matching over 7 bases. The CDR3 runs 18 residues. CDR1 and CDR2 from the germline V gene are SGDLS and YYNGEE. V trimming: 3 bases; J trimming: 0 bases; junction bases outside the gene matches: 12. The CDR3 is CASSGHRDRAYSGNTIYF. The CDR3 region has the DNA TGTGCCAGCAGCGGACACCGGGACAGAGCATACTCTGGAAACACCATATATTTT. The entire variable domain, with the rest obtained from reference TRBV9 and TRBJ1-3, is as follows: DSGVTQTPKHLITATGQRVTLRCSPRSGDLSVYWYQQSLDQGLQFLIQYYNGEERAKGNILERFSAQQFPDLHSELNLSSLELGDSALYFCASSGHRDRAYSGNTIYFGEGSWLTVV.